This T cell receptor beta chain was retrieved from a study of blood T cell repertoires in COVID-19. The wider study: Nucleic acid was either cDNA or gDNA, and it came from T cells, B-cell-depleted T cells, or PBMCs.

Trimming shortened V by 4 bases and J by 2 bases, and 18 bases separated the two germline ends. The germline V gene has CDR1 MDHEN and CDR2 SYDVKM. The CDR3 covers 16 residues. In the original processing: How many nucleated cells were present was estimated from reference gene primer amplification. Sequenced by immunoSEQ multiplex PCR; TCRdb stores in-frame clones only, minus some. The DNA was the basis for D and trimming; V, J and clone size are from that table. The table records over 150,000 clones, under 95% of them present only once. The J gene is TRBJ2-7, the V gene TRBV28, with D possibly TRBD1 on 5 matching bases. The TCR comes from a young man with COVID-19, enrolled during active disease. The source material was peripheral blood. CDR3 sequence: CASSSSHGADTYEQYF. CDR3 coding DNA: TGTGCCAGCAGTTCCTCCCATGGGGCCGATACCTACGAGCAGTACTTC.